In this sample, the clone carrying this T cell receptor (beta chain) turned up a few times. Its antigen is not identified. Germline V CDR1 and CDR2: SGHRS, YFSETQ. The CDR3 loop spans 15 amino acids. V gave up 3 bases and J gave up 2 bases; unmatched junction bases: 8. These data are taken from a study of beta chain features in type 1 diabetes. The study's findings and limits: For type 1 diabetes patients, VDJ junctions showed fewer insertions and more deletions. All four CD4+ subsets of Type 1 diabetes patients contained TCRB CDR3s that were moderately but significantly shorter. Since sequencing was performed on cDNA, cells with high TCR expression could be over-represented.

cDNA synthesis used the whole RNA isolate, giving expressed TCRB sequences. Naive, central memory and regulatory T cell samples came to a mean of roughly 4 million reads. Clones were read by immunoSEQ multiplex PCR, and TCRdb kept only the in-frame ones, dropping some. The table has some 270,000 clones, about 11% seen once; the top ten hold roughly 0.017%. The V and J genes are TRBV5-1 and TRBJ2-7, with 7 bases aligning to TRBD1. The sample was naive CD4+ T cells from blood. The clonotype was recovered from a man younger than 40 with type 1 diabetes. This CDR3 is CASSYDRASAYEQYF. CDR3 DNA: TGCGCCAGCAGCTATGACAGGGCCTCCGCCTACGAGCAGTACTTC.